This is a list of T cell receptor beta chains from one sample in a study of blood T cells in healthy people across ages. TCRdb reprocessed the 5' RACE reads with MiXCR, giving one entry per CDR3 protein. Altogether about 640,000 distinct CDR3 sequences are present, roughly three fifths being singletons, with the ten largest covering approximately 40%. The sequenced sample was blood. Every receptor here comes from a man in his 60s in good health. Both conserved end residues are part of each CDR3. A D gene is named only where the DNA matches it firmly. For some rows the clone size is stated as once, few or many, or as a class when expanded; others skip it.

>13|NA|TRBJ1-2|TRBV6-2/TRBV6-3|few
CASSYLGLGGYTF
TGTGCCAGCAGTTACTTAGGGCTTGGCGGCTACACCTTC
>16|NA|TRBJ2-7|TRBV20-1|NA
CSARNPGHTATYEQYF
TGCAGTGCTAGGAACCCGGGGCATACTGCCACCTACGAGCAGTACTTC
>13|NA|TRBJ1-1|TRBV12-3/TRBV12-4|NA
CASRSLGITEAFF
TGTGCCAGCCGCAGTTTGGGGATCACTGAAGCTTTCTTT
>13|TRBD2|TRBJ2-5|TRBV2|NA
CASSVLAMETQYF
TGTGCCAGCAGTGTACTAGCGATGGAGACCCAGTACTTC
>16|NA|TRBJ2-3|TRBV12-3/TRBV12-4|NA
CASSQGPRGATDTQYF
TGTGCCAGCAGCCAAGGGCCCCGGGGGGCCACAGATACGCAGTATTTT
>14|TRBD2|TRBJ2-5|TRBV28|NA
CASVGTSGVETQYF
TGTGCCAGCGTCGGGACTAGCGGTGTGGAGACCCAGTACTTC
>12|NA|TRBJ2-5|TRBV10-2|NA
CASSEGAGTQYF
TGCGCCAGCAGTGAGGGGGCAGGGACCCAGTACTTC
>15|NA|TRBJ2-5|TRBV9|NA
CASSPQWGIQETQYF
TGTGCCAGCAGCCCCCAGTGGGGGATACAAGAGACCCAGTACTTC
>17|TRBD1|TRBJ2-2|TRBV5-1|NA
CASSFYRDRGNTGELFF
TGCGCCAGCAGCTTCTACAGGGACAGGGGTAACACCGGGGAGCTGTTTTTT
>15|NA|TRBJ1-2|TRBV4-1|few
CASSPPGGDGYGYTF
TGCGCCAGCAGCCCTCCCGGAGGGGACGGCTATGGCTACACCTTC
>15|NA|TRBJ2-4|TRBV12-3/TRBV12-4|NA
CASSLMNAGMNIQYF
TGTGCCAGCAGTTTAATGAACGCAGGGATGAACATTCAGTACTTC
>15|NA|TRBJ1-3|TRBV20-1|once
CSASVRESSGNTIYF
TGCAGTGCGTCCGTGAGGGAGAGCTCTGGAAACACCATATATTTT
>15|NA|TRBJ2-5|TRBV3-1|NA
CASSQDAGPQETQYF
TGTGCCAGCAGCCAAGATGCGGGTCCCCAAGAGACCCAGTACTTC
>17|TRBD1|TRBJ2-7|TRBV6-5|few
CASSYTIPGQVPYEQYF
TGTGCCAGCAGTTACACCATCCCGGGACAGGTCCCCTACGAGCAGTACTTC
>18|NA|TRBJ2-6|TRBV4-2|many
CASSQAQTVLSGANVLTF
TGTGCCAGCAGCCAAGCACAGACGGTGCTCTCTGGGGCCAACGTCCTGACTTTC
>17|TRBD1|TRBJ1-2|TRBV6-2/TRBV6-3|NA
CASSYSTLQGPLYGYTF
TGTGCCAGCAGTTACTCGACGTTACAGGGGCCGTTATATGGCTACACCTTC
>14|NA|TRBJ1-6|TRBV27|NA
CASRQGRPNSPLHF
TGTGCCAGCAGGCAGGGCCGCCCTAATTCACCCCTCCACTTT
>14|TRBD1|TRBJ2-4|TRBV6-5|few
CASSYGTGALGEYF
TGTGCCAGCAGTTACGGTACAGGGGCCTTGGGGGAGTACTTC
>16|TRBD2|TRBJ2-5|TRBV7-9|few
CASSSTTSGGVETQYF
TGTGCCAGCAGCTCGACGACTAGCGGGGGGGTGGAGACCCAGTACTTC
>13|NA|TRBJ2-2|TRBV28|NA
CAILGANTGELFF
TGTGCCATCTTAGGGGCGAACACCGGGGAGCTGTTTTTT
>13|TRBD1|TRBJ2-3|TRBV6-2/TRBV6-3|NA
CASSWTGGDTQYF
TGTGCCAGCTCCTGGACAGGGGGAGATACGCAGTATTTT
>13|NA|TRBJ2-5|TRBV7-2|NA
CASSVVPQETQYF
TGTGCCAGCAGCGTAGTCCCTCAAGAGACCCAGTACTTC
>16|NA|TRBJ2-3|TRBV15|once
CTTSRGGGTSTDTQYF
TGTACCACCAGCAGAGGAGGCGGGACTAGCACAGATACGCAGTATTTT
>15|NA|TRBJ2-5|TRBV27|NA
CASSFNGGGQETQYF
TGTGCCAGCAGTTTTAATGGTGGAGGGCAAGAGACCCAGTACTTC
>17|NA|TRBJ1-1|TRBV2|many
CASSHFLGQGMDTEAFF
TGTGCCAGCAGTCACTTCCTAGGGCAGGGTATGGACACTGAAGCTTTCTTT
>12|NA|TRBJ2-7|TRBV24-1|NA
CATSDSRDEQYF
TGTGCCACCAGTGATTCGAGGGATGAGCAGTACTTC